A single T cell receptor beta chain is shown here with its context. A much larger clone differs from this one at a single base, so this may be a read error. This CDR3 contains 14 residues. Germline V gives CDR1 DFQATT, CDR2 SNEGSKA (reference sequence). Trimming took 0 bases from V and 9 from J; bases not matched to a gene: 8. A second about 6 to 11 cycle PCR used barcoded and J-beta primers. MiXCR was run by TCRdb on the 5' RACE reads, yielding one entry per CDR3 protein. This table holds approximately 810,000 distinct CDR3 sequences, around 30% found once. The sample originates from a study of blood T cells in healthy people across ages.

Sequences were obtained from blood. This rearrangement joins TRBV20-1 to TRBJ2-1; 7 bases line up with TRBD1. This sequence was found in a woman older than 75 in good health. The CDR3 is CSARDPEGAAEQFF. CDR3 DNA sequence: TGCAGTGCTAGAGATCCCGAGGGGGCCGCTGAGCAGTTCTTC.